This T cell receptor beta chain was observed in a study of T cell responses to AZD1222 COVID-19 vaccine. Study-level findings and limits: Only 6 or 7 AZD1222 recipients tested seropositive at baseline. Epitopes outside B.1.351 and B.1.1.7 mutated regions reportedly drew nearly half of spike TCRs. Vaccine-related CD4 TCRs covered spike, predominating at 160-218 and 743-854. Two AZD1222 administrations were followed by greater Spike-specific TCR breadth and depth.

V dropped 7 bases and J dropped 14; count of bases not matched to a gene: 14. The length of the CDR3 is 14 residues. Germline loops: CDR1 MNHEY, CDR2 SMNVEV (reference sequence). Generated by immunoSEQ multiplex PCR, the TCRdb table keeps only in-frame clones and is missing some. The sample consists of under 150,000 clones, approximately 93% of them appearing once. Regarding this clone: Its antigen remains unidentified.

This TCR was recovered from an adult in good health. The chain carries TRBV27 and TRBJ2-1; 10 bases are shared with TRBD2. The source was peripheral blood, collected on day 0 of AZD1222 vaccination. CDR3 protein: CASTLLEAGGAKFF. As DNA, the CDR3 is TGTGCCAGCACCCTGCTGGAAGCGGGGGGGGCGAAGTTCTTC.